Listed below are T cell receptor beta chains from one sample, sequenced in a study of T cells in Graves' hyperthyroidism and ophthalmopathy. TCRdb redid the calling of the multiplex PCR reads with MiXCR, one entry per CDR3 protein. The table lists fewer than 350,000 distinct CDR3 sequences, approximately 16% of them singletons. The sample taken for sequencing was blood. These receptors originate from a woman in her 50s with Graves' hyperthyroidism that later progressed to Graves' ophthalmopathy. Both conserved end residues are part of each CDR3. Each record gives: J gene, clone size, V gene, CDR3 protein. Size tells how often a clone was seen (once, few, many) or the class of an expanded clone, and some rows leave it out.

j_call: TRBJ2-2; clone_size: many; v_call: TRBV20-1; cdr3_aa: CSASRQGANTGELFF
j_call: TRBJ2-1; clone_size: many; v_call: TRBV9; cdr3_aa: CASSVGGLVNEQFF
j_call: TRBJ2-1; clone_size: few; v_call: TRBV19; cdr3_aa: CASSMGLLAGAYNEQFF
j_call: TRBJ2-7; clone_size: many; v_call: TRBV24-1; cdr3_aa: CATSGGQGDSYEQYF
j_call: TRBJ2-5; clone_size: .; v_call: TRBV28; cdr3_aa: CASSRRGVKTQYF
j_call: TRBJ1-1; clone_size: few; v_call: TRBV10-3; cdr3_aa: CAISEGGNTEAFF
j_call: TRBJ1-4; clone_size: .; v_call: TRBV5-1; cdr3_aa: CASSESSTNEKLFF
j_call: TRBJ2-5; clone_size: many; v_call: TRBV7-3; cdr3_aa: CASSSTGSQETQYF
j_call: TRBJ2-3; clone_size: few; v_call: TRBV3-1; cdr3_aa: CASSLGGPYDTQYF
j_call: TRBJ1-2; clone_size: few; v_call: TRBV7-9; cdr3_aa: CASSPRGVQEGTILGGYTF
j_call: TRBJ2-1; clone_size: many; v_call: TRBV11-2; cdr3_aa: CASSLALAAYNEQFF
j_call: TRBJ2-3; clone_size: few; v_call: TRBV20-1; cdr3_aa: CSTQGGGREVTDTQYF
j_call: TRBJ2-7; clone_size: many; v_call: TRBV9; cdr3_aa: CASSESGSPHEQYF
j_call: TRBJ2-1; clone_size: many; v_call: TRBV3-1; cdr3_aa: CASTPGLAGVGNEQFF
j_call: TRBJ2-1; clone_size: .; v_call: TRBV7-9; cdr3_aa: CASSSGTSFWNEQFF
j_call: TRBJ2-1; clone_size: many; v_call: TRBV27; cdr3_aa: CASILRRGWGPGDNEQFF
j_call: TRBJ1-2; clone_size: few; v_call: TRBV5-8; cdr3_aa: CASSPVSGDGYTF
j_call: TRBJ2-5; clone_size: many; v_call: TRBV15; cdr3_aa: CATSRDRDGGGRARETQYF